The 11 T cell receptor beta chains presented below share a single source sample, sequenced in a study of breast tumors, draining lymph nodes, adjacent tissues. Using its own MiXCR run on the multiplex PCR reads, TCRdb lists one record per CDR3 protein. The data show around 70,000 distinct CDR3 sequences, 40% to 45% seen once. Source material: breast tumor tissue. The receptors shown here come from a female donor with breast cancer. Some clones in this sample may be carry-over from other donors' samples.

This clonotype occurred many times. The chain recombines TRBV9 with TRBJ2-2, with 8 bases identical to TRBD1. The CDR3 totals 15 residues. V was pared by 4 bases and J by 5 bases, with 7 bases of the junction left unmatched. CDR1 is SGDLS, CDR2 YYNGEE, per germline. CDR3 in amino acids: CASSQGASLTGELFF. CDR3 DNA: TGTGCCAGCAGCCAGGGGGCGAGCTTGACCGGGGAGCTGTTTTTT.

This clonotype was counted between two and nine times. V and J are TRBV5-1 and TRBJ1-2; 10 bases fit TRBD1. With V trimmed by 2 bases and J by 2 bases, 12 bases remained unmatched. This CDR3 contains 18 residues. Germline assignment: CDR1 SGHRS and CDR2 YFSETQ. The CDR3 is CASSLTGTGVPLNYGYTF. In DNA, the CDR3 is TGCGCCAGCAGCTTAACCGGGACAGGGGTCCCCTTGAACTATGGCTACACCTTC. Drawing the rest from reference TRBV5-1 and TRBJ1-2, the complete variable domain is KAGVTQTPRYLIKTRGQQVTLSCSPISGHRSVSWYQQTPGQGLQFLFEYFSETQRNKGNFPGRFSGRQFSNSRSEMNVSTLELGDSALYLCASSLTGTGVPLNYGYTFGSGTRLTVV.

The chain uses TRBV27 and TRBJ1-4; 8 nucleotides agree with TRBD1. The CDR3 loop spans 17 amino acids. The ends lost 2 bases at V and 7 bases at J; junction bases unmatched: 12. CDR1 is MNHEY and CDR2 is SMNVEV in the germline V gene (reference sequence). CDR3 DNA: TGTGCCAGCAGTTTAGGACAGGGAACGGGTCGGGGTGAAAAACTGTTTTTT. Translated, it gives CASSLGQGTGRGEKLFF.

The V and J genes are TRBV7-9 and TRBJ1-2, with 9 bases aligning to TRBD1. This CDR3 comprises 15 residues. The germline V gene encodes CDR1 SEHNR and CDR2 FQNEAQ (reference sequence). The J segment lost 8 bases and the V segment lost 5 bases, leaving 12 bases of the junction unmatched. CDR3 loop: CASSPSFNRGQGYTF. In nucleotides, the CDR3 is TGTGCCAGCAGCCCATCATTTAACAGGGGGCAGGGCTACACCTTC.

This clonotype has ten or more counts. V is TRBV6-1 and J is TRBJ2-5, with TRBD2 matching over 15 bases. The CDR3 has 19 amino acids. The germline CDR1 and CDR2 sequences are MNHNS and SASEGT. Germline trimming cut 6 bases from V and 4 bases from J; bases unmatched to any gene: 15. The CDR3 loop reads CASRPLWTSGRVGTETQYF. The CDR3 nucleotides are TGTGCCAGCAGACCCTTGTGGACTAGCGGGAGGGTGGGGACAGAGACCCAGTACTTC.

J is TRBJ2-3 and V is TRBV2, with D uncertain. The germline CDR1 and CDR2 sequences are SNHLY and FYNNEI. The CDR3 runs to 11 residues. Trimming took 8 bases from V and 3 from J, leaving 6 bases between them. CDR3 residues: CASGWTDTQYF. CDR3 nucleotides: TGTGCCAGCGGTTGGACAGATACGCAGTATTTT.

This clonotype was recorded at least ten times. The J gene is TRBJ2-5, the V gene TRBV5-6; no clear D. The CDR3 spans 15 residues. Trimming removed 4 bases at V and 4 bases at J, with 17 bases between. Looked up from germline, CDR1 is SGHDT and CDR2 is YYEEEE. CDR3 residues: CASSQIPAPRETQYF. DNA for the CDR3: TGTGCCAGCAGCCAAATTCCAGCCCCGCGAGAGACCCAGTACTTC.

This clonotype occurred many times. The CDR3 DNA reads as TGTGCTAGTGGCAACGGACAGTTCACAGATACGCAGTATTTT. Residues: CASGNGQFTDTQYF. The V gene is TRBV12-5, the J gene TRBJ2-3, with D perhaps matching TRBD1 (6 bases). In germline, CDR1 is LGHNT, CDR2 FRNRAP. This CDR3 has 14 amino acids. V shed 6 bases and J shed 2 bases, with 12 bases lying between them.

This clonotype showed up many times. This chain uses TRBV7-9 with TRBJ2-7, with a tentative D call TRBD1 (8 bases). The germline CDR1 and CDR2 sequences are SEHNR and FQNEAQ (reference sequence). This CDR3 contains 17 residues. Trimming stripped 1 base from V and 2 bases from J, with 18 bases between. CDR3: CASSLVYGEGQAYEQYF. The CDR3 DNA reads as TGTGCCAGCAGCTTAGTATATGGGGAGGGACAGGCCTACGAGCAGTACTTC.

About this clonotype itself: Relative to the germline gene, one junction end is altered; a read error may explain this. The rearrangement uses TRBV20-1 and TRBJ1-6, with 10 bases that match TRBD1. The CDR3 covers 14 residues. In germline, CDR1 is DFQATT, CDR2 SNEGSKA (reference sequence). This CDR3 is CSTRGQGYNSPLRF. CDR3 in DNA: TGCAGTACTAGGGGACAGGGGTATAATTCACCCCTCCGCTTT.

This clonotype occurred many times. The CDR3 protein is CASTSGHLPTGNGGYTF. In nucleotides, the CDR3 is TGTGCCAGCACGTCCGGCCACCTACCAACAGGGAATGGGGGCTACACCTTC. J is TRBJ1-2 and V is TRBV9, with D maybe TRBD1 (6 bases). The V end lost 6 bases, the J end lost 8 bases, and 29 bases lay between the germline ends. Looked up from germline, CDR1 is SGDLS and CDR2 is YYNGEE. The CDR3 extends over 17 amino acids.